This TCR beta chain originates from a study of OX40 agonist ivuxolimab in advanced cancers. Study as a whole: Dose-escalation patients had hepatocellular carcinoma, melanoma, renal cell or head and neck cancer. Patients with prior anti-PD-1, anti-PD-L1 or anti-CTLA-4 therapy were eligible; 40% had some.

Sequencing used immunoSEQ multiplex PCR; TCRdb keeps in-frame clones, though not all of them. Of 30,000 or so clones listed, around 83% are singletons. Autoimmune disease history or systemic immunosuppression led to patient exclusion. CDR1 is MGHRA, CDR2 YSYEKL, per germline. J lost 6 bases, V lost 0 bases, and 12 bases had no gene match. The CDR3 contains 17 residues. The chain recombines TRBV4-1 with TRBJ2-7; 9 nucleotides match TRBD2. Sequences were derived from CD4+ or CD8+ T cells sorted from blood, sampled in a trial of the OX40 agonist ivuxolimab. This clonotype was obtained from an adult with an advanced solid tumor such as melanoma, head and neck, liver or kidney cancer. CDR3 amino acids: CASSQDDGGLASCEQYF. DNA for the CDR3: TGCGCCAGCAGCCAAGATGATGGGGGACTAGCCTCGTGCGAGCAGTACTTC.